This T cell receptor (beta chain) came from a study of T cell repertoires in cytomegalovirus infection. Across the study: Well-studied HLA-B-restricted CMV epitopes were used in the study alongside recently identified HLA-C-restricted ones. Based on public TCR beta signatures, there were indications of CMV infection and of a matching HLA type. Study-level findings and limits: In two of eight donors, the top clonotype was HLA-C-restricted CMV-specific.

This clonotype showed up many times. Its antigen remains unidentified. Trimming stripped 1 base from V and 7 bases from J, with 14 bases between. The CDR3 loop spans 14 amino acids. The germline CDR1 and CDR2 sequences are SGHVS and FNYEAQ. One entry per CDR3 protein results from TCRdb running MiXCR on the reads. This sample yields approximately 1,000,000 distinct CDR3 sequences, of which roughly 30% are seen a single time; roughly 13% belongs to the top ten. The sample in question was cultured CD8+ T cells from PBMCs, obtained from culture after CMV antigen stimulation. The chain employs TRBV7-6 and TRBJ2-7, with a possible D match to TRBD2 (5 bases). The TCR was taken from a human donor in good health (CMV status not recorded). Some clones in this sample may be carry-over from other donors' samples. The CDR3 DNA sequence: TGTGCCAGCAGCTTAGGAGGGATGTACGTGGAGCAGTACTTC. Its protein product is CASSLGGMYVEQYF.